This TCR beta chain was captured by sequencing in a study of graft-versus-host responses after intestinal transplantation. Overall study context: Recipients obtained multivisceral, liver-intestinal, or isolated intestinal transplants. Anti-thymocyte globulin induction was given to all recipients, followed by tacrolimus and steroids for 2 to 3 years. The study's findings and limits: Some GvH clones were seen earlier in gut or blood, suggesting intestinal origin. Individuals who had graft-donor T cell macrochimerism had allografts that showed high graft-versus-host to host-versus-graft clonal ratios.

Assay used: immunoSEQ multiplex PCR; TCRdb lists only in-frame clones, some missing. Of tens of thousands of clones detected, roughly 89% appear once; the ten largest clones hold 4% to 5%. In regard to this clone: Its specificity is unknown.

The material sequenced was unstimulated CD8+ T cells sorted from spleen or lymph node cells, taken before transplant. The clonotype comes from a human donor who was the organ donor for an intestinal transplant.

The CDR3: CASSQTKETQYF. The DNA for the CDR3 is TGCGCCAGCAGTCAAACAAAAGAGACCCAGTACTTC. The chain carries TRBV4-1 and TRBJ2-5; D gene unclear. Germline V CDR1 and CDR2: MGHRA, YSYEKL. The CDR3 spans 12 residues. V was shortened by 6 bases and J by 3 bases, with 8 bases between the two germline ends.